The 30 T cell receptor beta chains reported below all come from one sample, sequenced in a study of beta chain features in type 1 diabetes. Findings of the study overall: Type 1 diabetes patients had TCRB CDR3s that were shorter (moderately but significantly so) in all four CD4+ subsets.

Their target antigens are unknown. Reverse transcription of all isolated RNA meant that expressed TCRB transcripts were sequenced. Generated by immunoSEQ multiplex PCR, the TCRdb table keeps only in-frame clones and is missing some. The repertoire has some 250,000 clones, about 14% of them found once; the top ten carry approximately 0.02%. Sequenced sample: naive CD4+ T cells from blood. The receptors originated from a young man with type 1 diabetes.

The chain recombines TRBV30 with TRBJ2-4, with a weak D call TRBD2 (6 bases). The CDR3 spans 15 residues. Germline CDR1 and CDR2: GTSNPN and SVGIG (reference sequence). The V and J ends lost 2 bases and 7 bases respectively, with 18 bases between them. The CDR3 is CAWSKGGAWGNIQYF. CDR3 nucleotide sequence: TGTGCCTGGAGTAAAGGAGGGGCTTGGGGGAACATTCAGTACTTC.

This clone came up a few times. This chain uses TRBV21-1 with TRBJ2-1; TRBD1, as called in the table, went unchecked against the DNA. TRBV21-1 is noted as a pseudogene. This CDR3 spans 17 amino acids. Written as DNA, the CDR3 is TGTGCCAGCAGCAAGATTCAATTGGGGACAGGGGGCAATGAGCAGTTCTTC. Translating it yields CASSKIQLGTGGNEQFF.

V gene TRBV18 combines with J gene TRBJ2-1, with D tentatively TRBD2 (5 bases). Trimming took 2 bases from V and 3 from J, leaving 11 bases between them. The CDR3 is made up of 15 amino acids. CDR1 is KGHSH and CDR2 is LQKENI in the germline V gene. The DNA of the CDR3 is TGTGCCAGCTCACCAAGCACAGAGGGCTACAATGAGCAGTTCTTC. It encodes CASSPSTEGYNEQFF.

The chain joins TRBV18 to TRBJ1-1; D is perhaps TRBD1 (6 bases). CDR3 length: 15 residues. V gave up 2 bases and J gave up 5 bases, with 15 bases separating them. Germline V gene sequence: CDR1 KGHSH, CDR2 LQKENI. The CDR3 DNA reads TGTGCCAGCTCACCAATCCCAGGGGCAGGAACTGAAGCTTTCTTT. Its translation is CASSPIPGAGTEAFF.

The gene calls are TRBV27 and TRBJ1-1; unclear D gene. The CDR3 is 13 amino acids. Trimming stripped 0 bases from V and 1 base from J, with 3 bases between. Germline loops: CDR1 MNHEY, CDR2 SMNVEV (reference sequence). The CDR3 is CASSLSRNTEAFF. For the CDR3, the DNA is TGTGCCAGCAGTTTATCTCGGAACACTGAAGCTTTCTTT.

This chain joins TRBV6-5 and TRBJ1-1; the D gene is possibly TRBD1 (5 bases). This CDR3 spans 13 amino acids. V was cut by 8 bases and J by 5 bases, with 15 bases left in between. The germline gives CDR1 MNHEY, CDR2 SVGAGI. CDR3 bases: TGTGCCAGCCGGGGTCAGGGAGGGACTGAAGCTTTCTTT. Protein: CASRGQGGTEAFF.

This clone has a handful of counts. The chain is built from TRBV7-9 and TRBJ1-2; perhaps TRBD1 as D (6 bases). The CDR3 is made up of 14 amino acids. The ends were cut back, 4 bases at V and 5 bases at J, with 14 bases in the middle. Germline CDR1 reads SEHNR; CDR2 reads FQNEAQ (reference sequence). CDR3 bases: TGTGCCAGCAGCTCTCCAGGGGTACATTATGGCTACACCTTC. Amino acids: CASSSPGVHYGYTF.

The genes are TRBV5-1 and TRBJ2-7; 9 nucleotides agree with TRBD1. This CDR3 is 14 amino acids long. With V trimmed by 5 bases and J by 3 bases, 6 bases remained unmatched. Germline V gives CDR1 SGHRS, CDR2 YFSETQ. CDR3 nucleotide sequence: TGCGCCAGCAGTGAGGACAGGGGAATCTACGAGCAGTACTTC. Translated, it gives CASSEDRGIYEQYF.

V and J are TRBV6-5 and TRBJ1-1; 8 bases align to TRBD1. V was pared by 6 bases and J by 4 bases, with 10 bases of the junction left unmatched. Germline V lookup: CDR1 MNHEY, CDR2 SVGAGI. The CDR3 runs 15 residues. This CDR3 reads CASRHDRGRATEAFF. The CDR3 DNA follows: TGTGCCAGCAGACACGACAGGGGAAGGGCCACTGAAGCTTTCTTT.

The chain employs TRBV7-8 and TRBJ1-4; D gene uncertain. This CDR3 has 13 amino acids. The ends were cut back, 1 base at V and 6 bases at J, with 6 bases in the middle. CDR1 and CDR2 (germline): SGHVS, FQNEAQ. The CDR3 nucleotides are TGTGCCAGCAGCTTAGGGGCTCATGAAAAACTGTTTTTT. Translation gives CASSLGAHEKLFF.

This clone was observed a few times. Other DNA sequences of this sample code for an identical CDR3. CDR3: CASSAQGDYGYTF. CDR3 bases: TGCGCCAGCAGCGCACAGGGGGACTATGGCTACACCTTC. J is TRBJ1-2 and V is TRBV5-1, with 8 bases that match TRBD1. This CDR3 is 13 amino acids long. V trimming: 4 bases; J trimming: 3 bases; junction bases outside the gene matches: 2. The germline gives CDR1 SGHRS, CDR2 YFSETQ.

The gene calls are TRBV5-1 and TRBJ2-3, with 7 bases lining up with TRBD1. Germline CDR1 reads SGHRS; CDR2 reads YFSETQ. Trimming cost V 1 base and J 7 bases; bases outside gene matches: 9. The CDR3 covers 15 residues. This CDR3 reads CASSLRDRAPNTQYF. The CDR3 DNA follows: TGCGCCAGCAGCTTGAGGGACAGAGCTCCGAATACGCAGTATTTT. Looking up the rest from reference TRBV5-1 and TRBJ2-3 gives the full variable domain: KAGVTQTPRYLIKTRGQQVTLSCSPISGHRSVSWYQQTPGQGLQFLFEYFSETQRNKGNFPGRFSGRQFSNSRSEMNVSTLELGDSALYLCASSLRDRAPNTQYFGPGTRLTVL.

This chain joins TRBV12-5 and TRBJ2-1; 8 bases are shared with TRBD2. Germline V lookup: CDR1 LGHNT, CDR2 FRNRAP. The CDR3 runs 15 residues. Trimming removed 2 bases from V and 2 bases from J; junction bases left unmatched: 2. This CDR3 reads CASGLTSGAYNEQFF. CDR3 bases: TGTGCTAGTGGTTTGACTAGCGGCGCCTACAATGAGCAGTTCTTC.

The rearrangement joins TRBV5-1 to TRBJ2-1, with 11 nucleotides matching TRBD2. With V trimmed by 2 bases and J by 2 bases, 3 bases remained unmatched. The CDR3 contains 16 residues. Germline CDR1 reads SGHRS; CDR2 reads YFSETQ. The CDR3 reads CASSLLAGVAYNEQFF. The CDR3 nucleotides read TGCGCCAGCAGCTTACTAGCGGGAGTGGCCTACAATGAGCAGTTCTTC.

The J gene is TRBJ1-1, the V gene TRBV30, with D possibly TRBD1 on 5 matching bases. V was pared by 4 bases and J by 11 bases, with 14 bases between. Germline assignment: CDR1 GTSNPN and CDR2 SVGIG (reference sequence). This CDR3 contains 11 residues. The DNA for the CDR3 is TGTGCCTGGAAGCGGGGCCGAGGGGCTTTCTTT. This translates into CAWKRGRGAFF.

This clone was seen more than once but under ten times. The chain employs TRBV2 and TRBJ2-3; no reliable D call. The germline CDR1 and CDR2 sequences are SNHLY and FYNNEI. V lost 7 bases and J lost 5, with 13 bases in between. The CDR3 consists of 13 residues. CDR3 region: CASIPGPQDTQYF. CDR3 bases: TGTGCCAGCATTCCGGGTCCGCAAGATACGCAGTATTTT.

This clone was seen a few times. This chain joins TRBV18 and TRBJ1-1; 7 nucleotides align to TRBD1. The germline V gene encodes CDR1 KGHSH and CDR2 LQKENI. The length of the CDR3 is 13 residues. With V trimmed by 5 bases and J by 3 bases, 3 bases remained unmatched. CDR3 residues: CASSTGADTEAFF. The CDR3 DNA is TGTGCCAGCTCAACAGGGGCTGACACTGAAGCTTTCTTT.

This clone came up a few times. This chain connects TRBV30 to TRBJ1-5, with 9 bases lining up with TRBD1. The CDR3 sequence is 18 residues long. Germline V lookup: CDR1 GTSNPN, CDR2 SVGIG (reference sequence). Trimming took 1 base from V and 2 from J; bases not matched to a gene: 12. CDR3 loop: CAWSAPGTGLSGNQPQHF. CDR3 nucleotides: TGTGCCTGGAGTGCCCCCGGGACAGGGCTGAGTGGCAATCAGCCCCAGCATTTT.

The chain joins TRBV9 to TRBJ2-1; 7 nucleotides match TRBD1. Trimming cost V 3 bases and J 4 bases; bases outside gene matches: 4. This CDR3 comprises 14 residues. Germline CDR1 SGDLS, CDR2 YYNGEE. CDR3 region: CASSDPTGYNEQFF. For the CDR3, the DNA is TGTGCCAGCAGCGACCCGACAGGGTACAATGAGCAGTTCTTC.

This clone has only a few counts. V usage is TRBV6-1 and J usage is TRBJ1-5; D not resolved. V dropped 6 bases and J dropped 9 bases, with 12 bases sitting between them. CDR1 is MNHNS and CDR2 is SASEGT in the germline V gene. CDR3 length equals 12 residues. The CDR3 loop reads CASREAVTPQHF. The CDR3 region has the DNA TGTGCCAGCAGGGAGGCGGTTACGCCCCAGCATTTT.

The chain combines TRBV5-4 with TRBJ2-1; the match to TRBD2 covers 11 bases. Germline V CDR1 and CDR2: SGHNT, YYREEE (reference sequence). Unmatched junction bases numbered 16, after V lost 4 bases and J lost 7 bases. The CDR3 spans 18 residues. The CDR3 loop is CASSDAVGSGRGHNEQFF. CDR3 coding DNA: TGTGCCAGCAGCGACGCCGTTGGTAGCGGGAGGGGGCATAATGAGCAGTTCTTC.

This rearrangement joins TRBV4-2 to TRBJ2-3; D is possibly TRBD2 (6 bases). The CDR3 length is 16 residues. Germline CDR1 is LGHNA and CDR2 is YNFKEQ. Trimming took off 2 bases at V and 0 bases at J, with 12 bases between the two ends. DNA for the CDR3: TGTGCCAGCAGCCAAACCCCCGGGACTAGCACAGATACGCAGTATTTT. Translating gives CASSQTPGTSTDTQYF.

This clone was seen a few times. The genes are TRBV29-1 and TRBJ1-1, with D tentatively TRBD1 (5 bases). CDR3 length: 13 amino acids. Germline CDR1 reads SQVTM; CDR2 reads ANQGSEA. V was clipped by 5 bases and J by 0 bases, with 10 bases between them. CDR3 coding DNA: TGCAGCGTTACCGGACACTTGAACACTGAAGCTTTCTTT. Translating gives CSVTGHLNTEAFF.

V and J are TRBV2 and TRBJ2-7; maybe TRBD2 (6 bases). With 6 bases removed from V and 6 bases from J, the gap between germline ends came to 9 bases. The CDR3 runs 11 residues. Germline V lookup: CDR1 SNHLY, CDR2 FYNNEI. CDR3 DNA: TGTGCCAGCAGGGGGGGAATCGAGCAGTACTTC. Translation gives CASRGGIEQYF. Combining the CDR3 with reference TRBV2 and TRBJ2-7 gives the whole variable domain EPEVTQTPSHQVTQMGQEVILRCVPISNHLYFYWYRQILGQKVEFLVSFYNNEISEKSEIFDDQFSVERPDGSNFTLKIRSTKLEDSAMYFCASRGGIEQYFGPGTRLTVT.

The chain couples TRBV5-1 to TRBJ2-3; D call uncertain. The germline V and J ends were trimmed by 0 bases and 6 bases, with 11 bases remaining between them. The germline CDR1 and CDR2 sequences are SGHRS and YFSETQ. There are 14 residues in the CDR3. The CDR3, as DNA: TGCGCCAGCAGCTTGGAGGAGATGGCGGATACGCAGTATTTT. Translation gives CASSLEEMADTQYF. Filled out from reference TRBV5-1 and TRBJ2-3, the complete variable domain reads KAGVTQTPRYLIKTRGQQVTLSCSPISGHRSVSWYQQTPGQGLQFLFEYFSETQRNKGNFPGRFSGRQFSNSRSEMNVSTLELGDSALYLCASSLEEMADTQYFGPGTRLTVL.

The CDR3 DNA follows: TGCGCCAGCAGCACAGATCCAACCGGGGAGCTGTTTTTT. This gives the protein CASSTDPTGELFF. The chain links TRBV5-1 to TRBJ2-2; D is unresolved. CDR1 and CDR2 from the germline V gene are SGHRS and YFSETQ. CDR3 size: 13 residues. V was cut by 4 bases and J by 5 bases, with 9 bases left in between. The complete variable domain, with remaining parts taken from reference TRBV5-1 and TRBJ2-2, reads KAGVTQTPRYLIKTRGQQVTLSCSPISGHRSVSWYQQTPGQGLQFLFEYFSETQRNKGNFPGRFSGRQFSNSRSEMNVSTLELGDSALYLCASSTDPTGELFFGEGSRLTVL.

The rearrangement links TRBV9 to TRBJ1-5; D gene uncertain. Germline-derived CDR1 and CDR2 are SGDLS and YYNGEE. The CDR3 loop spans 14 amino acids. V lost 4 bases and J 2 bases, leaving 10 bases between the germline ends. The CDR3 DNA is TGTGCCAGCAGCCAGACATCGGGCAATCAGCCCCAGCATTTT. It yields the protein CASSQTSGNQPQHF.

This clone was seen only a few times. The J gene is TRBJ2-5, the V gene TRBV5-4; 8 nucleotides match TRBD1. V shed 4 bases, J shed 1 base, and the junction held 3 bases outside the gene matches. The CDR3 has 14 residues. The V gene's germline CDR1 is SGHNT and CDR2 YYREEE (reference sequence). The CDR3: CASSTTGAQETQYF. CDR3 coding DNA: TGTGCCAGCAGCACGACAGGGGCCCAAGAGACCCAGTACTTC.

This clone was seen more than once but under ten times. The CDR3 bases are TGCGCCAGCAGCCCACAGGGGTTACGCACTCAGCCCCAGCATTTT. Translating it yields CASSPQGLRTQPQHF. J is TRBJ1-5 and V is TRBV4-1; TRBD1 aligns across 7 bases. Trimming cost V 4 bases and J 6 bases; bases outside gene matches: 9. CDR1 and CDR2 (germline): MGHRA, YSYEKL. The CDR3 contains 15 residues.

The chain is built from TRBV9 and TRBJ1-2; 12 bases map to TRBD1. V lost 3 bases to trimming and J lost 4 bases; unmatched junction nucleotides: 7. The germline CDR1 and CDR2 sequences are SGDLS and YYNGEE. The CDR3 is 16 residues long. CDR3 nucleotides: TGTGCCAGCAGCGCAGGGACAGGGGGCTACCCCTATGGCTACACCTTC. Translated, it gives CASSAGTGGYPYGYTF.